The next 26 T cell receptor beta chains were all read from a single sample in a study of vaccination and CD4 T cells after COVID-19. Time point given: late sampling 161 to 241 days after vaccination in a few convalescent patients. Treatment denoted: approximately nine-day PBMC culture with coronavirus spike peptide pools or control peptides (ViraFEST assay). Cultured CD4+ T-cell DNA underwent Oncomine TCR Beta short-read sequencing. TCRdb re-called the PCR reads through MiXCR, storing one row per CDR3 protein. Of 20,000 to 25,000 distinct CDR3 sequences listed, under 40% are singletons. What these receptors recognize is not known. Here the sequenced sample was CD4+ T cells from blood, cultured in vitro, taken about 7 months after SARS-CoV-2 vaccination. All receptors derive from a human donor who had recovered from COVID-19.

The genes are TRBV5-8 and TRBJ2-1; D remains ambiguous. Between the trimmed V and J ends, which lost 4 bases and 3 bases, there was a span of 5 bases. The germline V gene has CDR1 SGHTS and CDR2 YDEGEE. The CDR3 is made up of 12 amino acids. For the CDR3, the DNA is TGTGCCAGCAGCCGTGGCTACAATGAGCAGTTCTTC. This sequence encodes CASSRGYNEQFF. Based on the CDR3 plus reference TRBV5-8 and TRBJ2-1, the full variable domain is EAGVTQSPTHLIKTRGQQATLRCSPISGHTSVYWYQQALGLGLQFLLWYDEGEERNRGNFPPRFSGRQFPNYSSELNVNALELEDSALYLCASSRGYNEQFFGPGTRLTVL.

The CDR3 here is CSARESPRGGPLSNQPQHF. Written as DNA, the CDR3 is TGCAGTGCTAGAGAGTCCCCCAGGGGTGGTCCTCTTAGCAATCAGCCCCAGCATTTT. The chain combines TRBV20-1 with TRBJ1-5, with a possible D match to TRBD1 (6 bases). There are 19 residues in the CDR3. The V and J ends lost 0 bases and 0 bases respectively, with 21 bases between them. Germline CDR1 is DFQATT and CDR2 is SNEGSKA (reference sequence).

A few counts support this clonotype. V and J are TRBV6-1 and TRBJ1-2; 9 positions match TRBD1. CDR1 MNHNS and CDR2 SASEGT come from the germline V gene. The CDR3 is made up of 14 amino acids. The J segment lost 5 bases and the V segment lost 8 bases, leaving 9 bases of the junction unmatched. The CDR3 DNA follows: TGTGCCAGCCGGTCGGACAGGGGACAATATGGCTACACCTTC. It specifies CASRSDRGQYGYTF.

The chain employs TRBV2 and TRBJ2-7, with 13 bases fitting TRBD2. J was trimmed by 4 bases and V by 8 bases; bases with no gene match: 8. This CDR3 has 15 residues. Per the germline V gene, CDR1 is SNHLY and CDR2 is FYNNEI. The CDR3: CASGGLAGIGYEQYF. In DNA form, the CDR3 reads TGTGCCAGCGGGGGACTAGCGGGAATCGGGTACGAGCAGTACTTC.

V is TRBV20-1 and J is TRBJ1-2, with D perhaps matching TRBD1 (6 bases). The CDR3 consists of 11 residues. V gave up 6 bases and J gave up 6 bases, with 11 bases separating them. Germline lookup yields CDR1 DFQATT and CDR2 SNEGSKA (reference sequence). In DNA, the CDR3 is TGCAGTGCACGGGGGGCCCATGGCTACACCTTC. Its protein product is CSARGAHGYTF.

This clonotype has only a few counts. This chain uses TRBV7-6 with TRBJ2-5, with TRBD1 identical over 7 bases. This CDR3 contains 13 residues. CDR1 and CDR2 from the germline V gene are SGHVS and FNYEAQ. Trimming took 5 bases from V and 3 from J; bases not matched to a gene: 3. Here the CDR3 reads CASSPGQKETQYF. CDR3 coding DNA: TGTGCCAGCAGCCCGGGACAGAAAGAGACCCAGTACTTC.

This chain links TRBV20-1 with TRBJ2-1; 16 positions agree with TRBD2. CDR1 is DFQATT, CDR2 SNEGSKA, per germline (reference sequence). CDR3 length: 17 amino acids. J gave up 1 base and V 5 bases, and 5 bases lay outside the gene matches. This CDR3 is CSASGLAGGPSYNEQFF. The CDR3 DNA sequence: TGCAGTGCTTCGGGACTAGCGGGAGGGCCATCCTACAATGAGCAGTTCTTC.

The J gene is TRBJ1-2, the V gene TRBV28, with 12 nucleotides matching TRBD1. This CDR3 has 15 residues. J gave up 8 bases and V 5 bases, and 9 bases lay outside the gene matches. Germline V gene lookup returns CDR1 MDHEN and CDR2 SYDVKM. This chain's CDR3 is CASSRGTGGIYGYTF. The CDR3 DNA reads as TGTGCCAGCAGTAGAGGGACAGGGGGCATCTACGGCTACACCTTC.

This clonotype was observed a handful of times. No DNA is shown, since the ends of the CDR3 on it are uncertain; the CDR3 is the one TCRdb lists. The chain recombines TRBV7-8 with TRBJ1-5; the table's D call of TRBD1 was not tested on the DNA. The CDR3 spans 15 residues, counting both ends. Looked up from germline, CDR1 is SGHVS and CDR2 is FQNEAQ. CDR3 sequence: CASSSTGGTILAQHF.

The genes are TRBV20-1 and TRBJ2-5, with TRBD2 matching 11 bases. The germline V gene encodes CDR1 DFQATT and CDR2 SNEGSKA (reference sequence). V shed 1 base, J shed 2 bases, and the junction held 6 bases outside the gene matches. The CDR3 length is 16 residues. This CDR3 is CSARGGLAEGQETQYF. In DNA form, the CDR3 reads TGCAGTGCTAGAGGGGGACTAGCGGAGGGGCAAGAGACCCAGTACTTC.

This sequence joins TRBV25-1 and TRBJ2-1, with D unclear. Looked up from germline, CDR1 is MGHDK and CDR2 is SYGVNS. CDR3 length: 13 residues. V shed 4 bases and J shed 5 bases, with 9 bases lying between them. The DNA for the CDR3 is TGTGCCAGCAGTGGTCGTCGAGACAATGAGCAGTTCTTC. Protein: CASSGRRDNEQFF. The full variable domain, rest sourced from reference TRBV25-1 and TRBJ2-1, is EADIYQTPRYLVIGTGKKITLECSQTMGHDKMYWYQQDPGMELHLIHYSYGVNSTEKGDLSSESTVSRIRTEHFPLTLESARPSHTSQYLCASSGRRDNEQFFGPGTRLTVL.

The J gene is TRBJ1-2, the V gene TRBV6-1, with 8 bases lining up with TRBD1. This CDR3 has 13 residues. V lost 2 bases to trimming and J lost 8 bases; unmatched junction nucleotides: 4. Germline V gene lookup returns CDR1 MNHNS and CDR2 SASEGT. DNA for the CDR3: TGTGCCAGCAGTGAAAGGACAGGGTACGGCTACACCTTC. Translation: CASSERTGYGYTF.

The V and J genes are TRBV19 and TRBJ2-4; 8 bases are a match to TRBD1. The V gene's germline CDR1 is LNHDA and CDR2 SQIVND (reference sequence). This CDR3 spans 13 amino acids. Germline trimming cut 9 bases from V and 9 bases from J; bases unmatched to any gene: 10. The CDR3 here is CASLPGQGTIQYF. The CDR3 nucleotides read TGTGCCAGCCTGCCCGGACAGGGAACCATTCAGTACTTC.

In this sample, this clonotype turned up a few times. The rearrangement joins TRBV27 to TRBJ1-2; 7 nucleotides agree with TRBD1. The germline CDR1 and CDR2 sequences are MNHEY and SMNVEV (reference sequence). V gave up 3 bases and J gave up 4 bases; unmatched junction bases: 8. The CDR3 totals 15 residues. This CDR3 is CASSLRTGAFYGYTF. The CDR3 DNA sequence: TGTGCCAGCAGTTTGAGGACAGGAGCTTTCTATGGCTACACCTTC.

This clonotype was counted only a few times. The CDR3 DNA is TGCAGTGCTCCAAGGTGGAATGAGCAGTTCTTC. Protein product: CSAPRWNEQFF. This chain links TRBV20-1 with TRBJ2-1; D remains unclear. This CDR3 is built from 11 residues. V was trimmed by 5 bases and J by 7 bases, leaving 9 bases between them. Germline-derived CDR1 and CDR2 are DFQATT and SNEGSKA (reference sequence).

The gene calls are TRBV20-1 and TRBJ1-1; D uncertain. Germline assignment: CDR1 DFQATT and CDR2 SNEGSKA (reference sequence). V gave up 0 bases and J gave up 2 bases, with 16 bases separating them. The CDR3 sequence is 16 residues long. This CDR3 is CSARDGGSSLNTEAFF. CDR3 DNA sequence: TGCAGTGCTAGAGATGGTGGGAGTAGCCTAAACACTGAAGCTTTCTTT.

Here the CDR3 reads CASSIQGTGELFF. The CDR3 DNA reads TGTGCCAGCAGCATACAGGGGACCGGGGAGCTGTTTTTT. V and J are TRBV7-9 and TRBJ2-2; TRBD1 matches at 7 bases. Losses at the gene ends were 5 bases for V and 5 bases for J; bases not matched to a gene: 2. The CDR3 loop spans 13 amino acids. CDR1 SEHNR and CDR2 FQNEAQ come from the germline V gene (reference sequence).

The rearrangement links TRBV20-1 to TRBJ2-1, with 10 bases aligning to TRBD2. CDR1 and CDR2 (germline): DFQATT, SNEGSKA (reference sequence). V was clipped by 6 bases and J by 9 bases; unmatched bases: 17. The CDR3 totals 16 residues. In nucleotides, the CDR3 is TGCAGTGCCCCAGTATCAGGGACTAGCGTGGGGGGTGAGCAGTTCTTC. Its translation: CSAPVSGTSVGGEQFF.

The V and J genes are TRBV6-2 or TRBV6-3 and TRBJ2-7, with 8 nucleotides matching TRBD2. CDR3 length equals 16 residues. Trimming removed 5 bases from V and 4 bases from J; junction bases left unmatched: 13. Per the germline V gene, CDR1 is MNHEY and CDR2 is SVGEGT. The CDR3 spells CASSPRVRSGGYEQYF. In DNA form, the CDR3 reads TGTGCCAGCAGTCCCCGGGTGAGGAGCGGGGGTTACGAGCAGTACTTC.

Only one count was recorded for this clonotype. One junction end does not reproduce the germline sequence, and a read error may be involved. The CDR3 DNA is TGCAGTGTTAGAACCCCAGGCCAAGAGACCCAGTACTTC. Amino acid sequence: CSVRTPGQETQYF. The genes are TRBV20-1 and TRBJ2-5; no reliable D call. Germline values: CDR1 DFQATT, CDR2 SNEGSKA (reference sequence). The CDR3 contains 13 residues.

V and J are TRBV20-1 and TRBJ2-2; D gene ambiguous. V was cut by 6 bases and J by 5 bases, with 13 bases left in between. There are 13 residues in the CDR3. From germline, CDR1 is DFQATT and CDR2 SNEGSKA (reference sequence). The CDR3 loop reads CSAYIQGTGELFF. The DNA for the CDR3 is TGCAGTGCCTACATTCAAGGTACCGGGGAGCTGTTTTTT.

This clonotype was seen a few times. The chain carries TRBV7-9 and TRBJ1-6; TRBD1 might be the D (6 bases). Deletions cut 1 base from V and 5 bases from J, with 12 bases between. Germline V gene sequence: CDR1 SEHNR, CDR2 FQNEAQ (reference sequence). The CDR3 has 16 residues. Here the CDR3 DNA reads TGTGCCAGCAGCTTAGGTGCAGGGGCGGATAATTCACCCCTCCACTTT. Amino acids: CASSLGAGADNSPLHF. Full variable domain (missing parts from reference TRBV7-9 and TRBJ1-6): DTGVSQNPRHKITKRGQNVTFRCDPISEHNRLYWYRQTLGQGPEFLTYFQNEAQLEKSRLLSDRFSAERPKGSFSTLEIQRTEQGDSAMYLCASSLGAGADNSPLHFGNGTRLTVT.

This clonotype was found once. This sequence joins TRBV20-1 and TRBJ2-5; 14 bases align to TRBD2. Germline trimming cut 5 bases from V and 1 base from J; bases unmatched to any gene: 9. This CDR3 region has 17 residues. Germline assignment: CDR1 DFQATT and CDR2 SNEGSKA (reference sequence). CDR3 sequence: CSAQNRLAGGFQETQYF. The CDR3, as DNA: TGCAGTGCTCAAAACCGACTAGCGGGAGGGTTCCAAGAGACCCAGTACTTC.

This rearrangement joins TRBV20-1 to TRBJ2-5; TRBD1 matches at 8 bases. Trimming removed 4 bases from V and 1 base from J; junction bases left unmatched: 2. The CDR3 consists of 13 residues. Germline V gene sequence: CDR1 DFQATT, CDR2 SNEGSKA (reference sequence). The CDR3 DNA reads TGCAGTGCTACCGGACAGGGCCAAGAGACCCAGTACTTC. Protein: CSATGQGQETQYF.

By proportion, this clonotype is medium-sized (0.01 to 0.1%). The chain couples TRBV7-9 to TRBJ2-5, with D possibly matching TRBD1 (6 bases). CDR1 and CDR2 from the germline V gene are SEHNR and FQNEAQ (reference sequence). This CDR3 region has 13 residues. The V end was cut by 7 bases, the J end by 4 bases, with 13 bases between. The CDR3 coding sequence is TGTGCCAGCACCTGGGGGCGCGGAGAGACCCAGTACTTC. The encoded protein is CASTWGRGETQYF.

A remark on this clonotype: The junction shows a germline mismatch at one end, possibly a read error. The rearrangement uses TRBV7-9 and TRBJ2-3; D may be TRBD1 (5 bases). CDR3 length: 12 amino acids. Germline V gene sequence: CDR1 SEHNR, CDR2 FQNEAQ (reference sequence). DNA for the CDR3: TGTGCCAGCAGCTTGGGAACAGGTACGCAGTATTTT. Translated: CASSLGTGTQYF.